These 19 T cell receptor beta chains came from one sample sequenced in a study of blood T cell repertoires in COVID-19. Clones were read by immunoSEQ multiplex PCR, and TCRdb kept only the in-frame ones, dropping some. This table holds 40,000 or so clones, roughly 84% found once. Sequencing input: peripheral blood. These TCRs come from a human donor in a cohort sampled during active COVID-19.

V is TRBV3-1 (or the pseudogene TRBV3-2) and J is TRBJ2-5, with TRBD1 identical over 7 bases. The CDR3 contains 16 residues. V gave up 4 bases and J gave up 9 bases; unmatched junction bases: 17. Germline V gene lookup returns CDR1 LGHDT and CDR2 YNNKEL (reference sequence). CDR3 nucleotide sequence: TGTGCCAGCAGCCTACAGGGGCCCCGTAGACTGTTGGCCCAGTACTTC. Its protein is CASSLQGPRRLLAQYF.

The rearrangement uses TRBV12-5 and TRBJ1-5; tentatively, D is TRBD1 (6 bases). Germline loops: CDR1 LGHNT, CDR2 FRNRAP. This CDR3 region has 16 residues. V was clipped by 10 bases and J by 0 bases, with 19 bases between them. CDR3 sequence (DNA): TGTGCTACTCCCCCCGACAGGATTAATAGCAATCAGCCCCAGCATTTT. This encodes CATPPDRINSNQPQHF.

The chain combines TRBV10-3 with TRBJ2-1; D remains ambiguous. Germline CDR1 and CDR2: ENHRY and SYGVKD. Trimming removed 0 bases from V and 6 bases from J, with 6 bases in between. The CDR3 loop spans 13 amino acids. The CDR3 DNA reads as TGTGCCATCAGTGAGTCAACGGTCAATGAGCAGTTCTTC. The encoded protein is CAISESTVNEQFF.

The chain has TRBV5-1 and TRBJ2-7; 11 nucleotides line up with TRBD2. Per the germline V gene, CDR1 is SGHRS and CDR2 is YFSETQ. The trim removed 4 bases at V and 5 bases at J, leaving 14 bases unmatched. The CDR3 extends over 17 amino acids. The CDR3 region has the DNA TGCGCCAGCAGCCCCCTGGGGCTAGCGGGGGGAAGCGACGAGCAGTACTTC. Its protein product is CASSPLGLAGGSDEQYF.

V is TRBV23-1 and J is TRBJ1-2; perhaps TRBD1 as D (5 bases). TRBV23-1 is placed among ORFs of uncertain function. Trimming stripped 3 bases from V and 7 bases from J, with 9 bases between. This CDR3 is 12 amino acids long. This CDR3 is CASSHRVAGYTF. The CDR3 DNA is TGCGCCAGCAGTCACAGGGTGGCTGGCTACACCTTC.

The chain couples TRBV5-6 to TRBJ1-5; possible D gene TRBD1, 6 bases. This CDR3 has 16 residues. CDR1 is SGHDT, CDR2 YYEEEE, per germline. Trimming took 6 bases from V and 7 from J, leaving 23 bases between them. The DNA for the CDR3 is TGTGCCAGCAACCAACGACGTTCAGGGGTGGGGCAGCCCCAGCATTTT. It translates to CASNQRRSGVGQPQHF.

The CDR3 nucleotides are TGTGCCAGCAGCTCCCGGCAGGGCTATAATGAAAAACTGTTTTTT. Translation: CASSSRQGYNEKLFF. This rearrangement joins TRBV5-6 to TRBJ1-4; D may be TRBD1 (5 bases). Germline CDR1 and CDR2: SGHDT and YYEEEE. Trimming removed 3 bases from V and 4 bases from J, with 13 bases in between. The CDR3 covers 15 residues.

The rearrangement joins TRBV5-1 to TRBJ2-6, with D possibly TRBD1 on 6 matching bases. The CDR3 covers 16 residues. The germline CDR1 and CDR2 sequences are SGHRS and YFSETQ. Trimming removed 4 bases at V and 0 bases at J, with 11 bases between. CDR3 region: CASSVGHVSGANVLTF. The CDR3 DNA reads as TGCGCCAGCAGCGTGGGACACGTCTCTGGGGCCAACGTCCTGACTTTC.

This chain uses TRBV10-1 with TRBJ2-7, with TRBD1 matching 7 bases. Losses at the gene ends were 4 bases for V and 5 bases for J; bases not matched to a gene: 11. Looked up from germline, CDR1 is WNHNN and CDR2 is SYGVQD (reference sequence). The CDR3 spans 15 residues. The CDR3 reads CASSVRTGENDEQYF. DNA of the CDR3: TGCGCCAGCAGTGTTCGCACAGGGGAAAACGACGAGCAGTACTTC.

This clone was recorded a few times. CDR3 in DNA: TGTGCCAGCAGTTCCCTGGGGGGGAAAGGGTATGGCTACACCTTC. As protein: CASSSLGGKGYGYTF. The J gene is TRBJ1-2, the V gene TRBV28; weak D call: TRBD1 (5 bases). CDR1 MDHEN and CDR2 SYDVKM come from the germline V gene. The CDR3 length is 15 residues. V gave up 4 bases and J gave up 5 bases, with 17 bases separating them.

V and J are TRBV10-3 and TRBJ2-7, with D perhaps matching TRBD1 (5 bases). With 2 bases removed from V and 1 base from J, the gap between germline ends came to 15 bases. Germline CDR1 ENHRY, CDR2 SYGVKD. This CDR3 has 16 residues. The CDR3 loop reads CAISEPDRGTSYEQYF. The DNA for the CDR3 is TGTGCCATCAGTGAGCCCGACAGAGGAACTTCCTACGAGCAGTACTTC.

This chain uses TRBV6-4 with TRBJ2-7, with 10 nucleotides matching TRBD2. CDR1 is MRHNA and CDR2 is SNTAGT in the germline V gene. Trimming cost V 5 bases and J 2 bases; bases outside gene matches: 3. The CDR3 runs 14 residues. The CDR3 here is CASSRTSGTYEQYF. Written as DNA, the CDR3 is TGTGCCAGCAGTAGGACTAGCGGTACCTACGAGCAGTACTTC.

This clone appeared once. The J gene is TRBJ2-2, the V gene TRBV7-2; D perhaps matches TRBD2 (7 bases). In germline, CDR1 is SGHTA, CDR2 FQGNSA. The CDR3 is 13 residues long. V lost 5 bases, J lost 6 bases, and 10 bases lay in between. The CDR3 DNA reads TGTGCCAGCAGCAAGGGGGGGGCCGGGGAGCTGTTTTTT. Protein product: CASSKGGAGELFF.

The V gene is TRBV19, the J gene TRBJ1-1; a possible D gene is TRBD1 (6 bases). Germline-derived CDR1 and CDR2 are LNHDA and SQIVND (reference sequence). V lost 10 bases, J lost 3 bases, and 18 bases lay in between. The length of the CDR3 is 14 residues. CDR3 in DNA: TGTGCCACCTCCCCGGGGGCGGGGGACACTGAAGCTTTCTTT. This codes for CATSPGAGDTEAFF.

The chain combines TRBV15 with TRBJ1-3; D is unresolved. Germline V CDR1 and CDR2: LNHNV, YYDKDF (reference sequence). This CDR3 region has 16 residues. V was trimmed by 5 bases and J by 0 bases, leaving 14 bases between them. In nucleotides, the CDR3 is TGTGCCACCAGCCCCCGAGGAGGACGCTCTGGAAACACCATATATTTT. It translates to CATSPRGGRSGNTIYF.

The chain has TRBV2 and TRBJ2-5, with TRBD2 matching 11 bases. V lost 6 bases to trimming and J lost 2 bases; unmatched junction nucleotides: 8. This CDR3 is 16 amino acids long. Germline CDR1 reads SNHLY; CDR2 reads FYNNEI. CDR3 DNA sequence: TGTGCCAGCAGACCTACTAGCGGGGGCCGGCAAGAGACCCAGTACTTC. This codes for CASRPTSGGRQETQYF.

The V call is TRBV5-4, the J call TRBJ2-3; 14 bases line up with TRBD2. The CDR3 is made up of 18 amino acids. Germline CDR1 SGHNT, CDR2 YYREEE (reference sequence). The trim removed 6 bases at V and 4 bases at J, leaving 13 bases unmatched. This CDR3 is CASNAGTSGGREADTQYF. CDR3 nucleotides: TGTGCCAGCAACGCCGGGACTAGCGGGGGCCGGGAGGCAGATACGCAGTATTTT.

CDR3 DNA: TGTGCCAGTAGTATAGGAGGGACAGGGCCGACCGAGCAGTACTTC. It encodes CASSIGGTGPTEQYF. This chain joins TRBV19 and TRBJ2-7; 9 bases agree with TRBD1. The CDR3 is 15 residues long. The germline V gene has CDR1 LNHDA and CDR2 SQIVND (reference sequence). V trimming: 1 base; J trimming: 6 bases; junction bases outside the gene matches: 7.

This sequence joins TRBV5-1 and TRBJ2-7; 11 bases line up with TRBD1. The germline gives CDR1 SGHRS, CDR2 YFSETQ. The CDR3 sequence is 14 residues long. The J segment lost 5 bases and the V segment lost 5 bases, leaving 6 bases of the junction unmatched. The CDR3 DNA sequence: TGCGCCAGCAGTTGGGACAGGGGGTCGGACGAGCAGTACTTC. Translating it yields CASSWDRGSDEQYF.